What follows is one T cell receptor (beta chain) and its context. Its antigen is currently unknown. This sample is part of a study of cytomegalovirus exposure and HLA in healthy donors. Regarding the study as a whole: An apparent linkage of common viral pathogens to several of the most significant clusters emerged in a later analysis.

Researchers ran the PCR with 60 Vbeta and 13 Jbeta primers. Libraries were prepared by immunoSEQ multiplex PCR; TCRdb keeps only in-frame clonotypes and omits some of them. The data show a few hundred thousand clones, roughly 80% seen once. Germline CDR1 MNHEY, CDR2 SMNVEV (reference sequence). V shed 6 bases, J shed 6 bases, and the junction held 9 bases outside the gene matches. The CDR3 totals 14 residues. The sequenced material came from PBMCs. The sequence was obtained from a man aged 25 to 40 in good health and CMV-seronegative. The rearrangement joins TRBV27 to TRBJ2-7; the match to TRBD1 covers 9 bases. CDR3 region: CASRILQGAGEQYF. The CDR3, as DNA: TGTGCCAGCAGGATCCTACAGGGGGCGGGCGAGCAGTACTTC.